This T cell receptor (beta chain) was recovered during a study of blood T cell repertoires in COVID-19. In the study overall: Whether acute or convalescent, the COVID-19 samples came from the United States, Italy and Spain.

Germline V gives CDR1 MNHEY, CDR2 SMNVEV (reference sequence). This CDR3 region has 16 residues. V lost 4 bases and J lost 2; bases outside the gene matches: 8. The method was immunoSEQ multiplex PCR; TCRdb's version includes in-frame clones alone and lacks a portion of them. The data hold fewer than 300,000 clones, with roughly 85% observed a single time. The rearrangement links TRBV27 to TRBJ2-1; 7 positions agree with TRBD2. The sample consisted of peripheral blood. The clonotype was recovered from a woman aged 18-30 years with acute or convalescent COVID-19. The CDR3 region has the DNA TGTGCCAGCAGTTGGAGGCTAGCGGAGACCTACAATGAGCAGTTCTTC. It specifies CASSWRLAETYNEQFF.